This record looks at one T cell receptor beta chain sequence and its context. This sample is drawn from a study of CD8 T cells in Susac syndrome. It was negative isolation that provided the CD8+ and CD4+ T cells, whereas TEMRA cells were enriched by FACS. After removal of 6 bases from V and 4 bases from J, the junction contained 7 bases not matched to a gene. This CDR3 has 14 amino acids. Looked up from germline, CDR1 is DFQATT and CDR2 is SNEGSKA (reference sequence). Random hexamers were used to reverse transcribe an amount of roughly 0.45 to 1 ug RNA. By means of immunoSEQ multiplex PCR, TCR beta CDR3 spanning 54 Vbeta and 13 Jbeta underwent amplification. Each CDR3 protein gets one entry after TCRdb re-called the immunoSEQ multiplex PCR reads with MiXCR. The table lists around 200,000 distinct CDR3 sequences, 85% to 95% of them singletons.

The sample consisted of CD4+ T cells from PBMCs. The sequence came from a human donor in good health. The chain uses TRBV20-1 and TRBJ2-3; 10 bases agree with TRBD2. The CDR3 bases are TGCAGTGCCGGACTAGCGGAACGAGCAGATACGCAGTATTTT. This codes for CSAGLAERADTQYF.